This T cell receptor (beta chain) was retrieved from a study of T cells in Graves' hyperthyroidism and ophthalmopathy. V lost 2 bases and J lost 10; bases outside the gene matches: 7. The CDR3 extends over 15 amino acids. Germline assignment: CDR1 SGHTA and CDR2 FQGTGA. Graves' hyperthyroidism qualified as stable when ophthalmopathy did not progress within 18 months. Patients between 18 and 65 years old had hyperthyroidism, newly diagnosed and lasting under 2 months. Uncontrolled infection, other autoimmune disease, pregnancy or lactation disqualified patients from enrolment. Clinical symptoms, serum thyroxine, TRAb, thyroid ultrasound and orbital computed tomography informed diagnoses. Authors of the study amplified TCR beta CDR3 regions from RNA transcripts. With the HTBI primer set, the TCR CDR3 went through a first round of RT-PCR. TCRdb reprocessed the multiplex PCR reads via MiXCR and lists one record per CDR3 protein. The table shows about 480,000 distinct CDR3 sequences, with approximately 15% occurring only once.

This rearrangement joins TRBV7-3 to TRBJ1-6, with 8 bases that match TRBD1. The sequencing input was blood. The origin of this receptor is a woman under 30 with Graves' hyperthyroidism. This chain's CDR3 is CASSLGSGGKSPLHF. The CDR3, as DNA: TGTGCCAGCAGCTTAGGATCAGGGGGCAAATCACCCCTCCACTTT.